This T cell receptor beta chain was captured by sequencing in a study of low-dose radiotherapy and immunotherapy resistance in tumors. Study background: Over 26 weeks, cohort 2 got 1 Gy every two weeks, reaching 13 Gy. Intravenous ipilimumab 1 mg/kg every six weeks was given with nivolumab 240 mg every two weeks. Treatment included intravenous cyclophosphamide dosed at 200 mg/m2 every two weeks, one day before radiation and immunotherapy.

The CDR3 sequence is 15 residues long. With V trimmed by 6 bases and J by 9 bases, 7 bases remained unmatched. Germline V CDR1 and CDR2: PRHDT, FYEKMQ (reference sequence). This clonotype has ten or more counts. The time point denotes: before trial treatment. Nivolumab, ipilimumab, aspirin, low-dose cyclophosphamide and low-dose radiotherapy were all administered to the donors. Primers targeting TRAV and TRBV primed first-strand cDNA, covering alpha and beta chains. TCR amplification involved approximately 20 PCR cycles with a constant-region primer and V-primer adapter. Each CDR3 protein is one row after TCRdb ran MiXCR on the reads. The sample shows 60,000 to 90,000 distinct CDR3 sequences, 31% of them seen only once.

This sample comprised PBMCs, obtained before treatment. The chain combines TRBV13 with TRBJ2-1, with 14 bases aligning to TRBD2. The sequence was collected from a female donor with ovarian cancer. This CDR3 is CASSLTSGGAAEQFF. Here the CDR3 DNA reads TGTGCCAGCAGTCTGACTAGCGGGGGGGCGGCTGAGCAGTTCTTC. The whole variable domain, filled in from reference TRBV13 and TRBJ2-1, reads AAGVIQSPRHLIKEKRETATLKCYPIPRHDTVYWYQQGPGQDPQFLISFYEKMQSDKGSIPDRFSAQQFSDYHSELNMSSLELGDSALYFCASSLTSGGAAEQFFGPGTRLTVL.